Listed below are T cell receptor beta chains from one sample, sequenced in a study of tumor-infiltrating lymphocytes in oesophageal squamous cell carcinoma. TCRdb passed the PCR reads through MiXCR, listing each CDR3 protein once. The sample holds 10,000 to 15,000 distinct CDR3 sequences, roughly 54% seen once. Sequenced sample: esophageal tumor tissue. These TCRs come from a female donor with esophageal squamous cell carcinoma. CDR3s include the opening cysteine and the closing phenylalanine or tryptophan. The order of the fields is V gene, CDR3 protein.

V gene: TRBV7-2; CDR3 protein: CASSPDSPYGYTF
V gene: TRBV7-8; CDR3 protein: CASSLGQGIEVRLYEQYF
V gene: TRBV28; CDR3 protein: CASISGQAISGANVLTF
V gene: TRBV7-3; CDR3 protein: CASRRQLNTEAFF
V gene: TRBV12-3/TRBV12-4; CDR3 protein: CASSLRLRTPRNEQFF
V gene: TRBV6-1; CDR3 protein: CASTIGGHGPQYF
V gene: TRBV6-6; CDR3 protein: CASRLQGFTYNEQFF
V gene: TRBV11-2; CDR3 protein: CASSSRGMGETQYF
V gene: TRBV11-2; CDR3 protein: CASSRNYNEQFF
V gene: TRBV20-1; CDR3 protein: CSAPFTGIIGYTF
V gene: TRBV7-8; CDR3 protein: CASSLVTSPYNEQFF
V gene: TRBV5-3; CDR3 protein: CASSSETDTLDEQFF
V gene: TRBV7-2; CDR3 protein: CASSSRLAFTDTQYF
V gene: TRBV6-1; CDR3 protein: CASSKAGSPLHF
V gene: TRBV6-1; CDR3 protein: CASSERDRETQYF
V gene: TRBV12-3/TRBV12-4; CDR3 protein: CASSLQAGGPYEQYF
V gene: TRBV5-4; CDR3 protein: CASKERAGESGELFF
V gene: TRBV6-8; CDR3 protein: CASRTGRYTDTQYF
V gene: TRBV27; CDR3 protein: CASSPSANAYEQYF
V gene: TRBV6-4; CDR3 protein: CASSVGSGGADEQFF
V gene: TRBV6-1; CDR3 protein: CASSALGVGEKLFF
V gene: TRBV6-6; CDR3 protein: CASGPRGGGKNIQYF
V gene: TRBV7-8; CDR3 protein: CASSSTSGRGSYNEQFF
V gene: TRBV7-9; CDR3 protein: CASSLAQGNYEQYF
V gene: TRBV6-8; CDR3 protein: CATTGGNNQPQHF
V gene: TRBV9; CDR3 protein: CASSPQDRGNYGYTF
V gene: TRBV11-1; CDR3 protein: CASSFRGLRGGSYNEQFF
V gene: TRBV7-3; CDR3 protein: CASSSGWGVNEQFF
V gene: TRBV7-7; CDR3 protein: CASSLQGGGGTQYF
V gene: TRBV7-6; CDR3 protein: CASSLASGRYNEQFF
V gene: TRBV6-1; CDR3 protein: CASSAGVDTEAFF
V gene: TRBV6-1; CDR3 protein: CASSEAEGGGHDTQYF
V gene: TRBV12-3/TRBV12-4; CDR3 protein: CASSKNSGYEQYF
V gene: TRBV5-1; CDR3 protein: CASSKDSGKAYEQYF
V gene: TRBV7-2; CDR3 protein: CASSPRARYEQYF